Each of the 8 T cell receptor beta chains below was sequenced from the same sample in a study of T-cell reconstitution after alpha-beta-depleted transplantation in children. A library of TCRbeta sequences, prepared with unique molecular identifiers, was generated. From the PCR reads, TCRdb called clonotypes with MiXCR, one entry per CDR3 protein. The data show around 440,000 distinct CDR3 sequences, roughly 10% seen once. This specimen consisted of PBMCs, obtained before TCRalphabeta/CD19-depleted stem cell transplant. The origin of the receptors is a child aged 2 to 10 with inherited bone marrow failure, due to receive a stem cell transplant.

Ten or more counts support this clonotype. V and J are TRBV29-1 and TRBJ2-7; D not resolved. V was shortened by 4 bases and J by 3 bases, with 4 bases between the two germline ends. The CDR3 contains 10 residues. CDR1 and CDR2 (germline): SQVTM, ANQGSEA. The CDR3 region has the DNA TGCAGCGTTGTCGACTACGAGCAGTACTTC. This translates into CSVVDYEQYF.

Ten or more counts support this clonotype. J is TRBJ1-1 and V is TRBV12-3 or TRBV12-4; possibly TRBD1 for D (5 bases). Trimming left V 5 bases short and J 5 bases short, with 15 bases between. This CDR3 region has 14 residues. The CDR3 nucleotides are TGTGCCAGCAGTAGGGACGGCTGGTGGACTGAAGCTTTCTTT. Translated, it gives CASSRDGWWTEAFF.

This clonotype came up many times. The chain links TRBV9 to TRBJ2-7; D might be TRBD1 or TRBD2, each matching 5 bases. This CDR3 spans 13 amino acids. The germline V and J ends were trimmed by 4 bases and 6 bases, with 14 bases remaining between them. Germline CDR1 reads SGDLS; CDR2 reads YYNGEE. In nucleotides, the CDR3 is TGTGCCAGCAGCTCGGGGCCGGCGTCCGAGCAGTACTTC. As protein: CASSSGPASEQYF.

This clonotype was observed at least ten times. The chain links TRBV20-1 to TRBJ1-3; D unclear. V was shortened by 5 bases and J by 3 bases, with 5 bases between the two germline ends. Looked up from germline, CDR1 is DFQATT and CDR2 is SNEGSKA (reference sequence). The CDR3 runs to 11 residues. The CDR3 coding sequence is TGCAGTGCTCCTTATGGAAACACCATATATTTT. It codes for CSAPYGNTIYF.

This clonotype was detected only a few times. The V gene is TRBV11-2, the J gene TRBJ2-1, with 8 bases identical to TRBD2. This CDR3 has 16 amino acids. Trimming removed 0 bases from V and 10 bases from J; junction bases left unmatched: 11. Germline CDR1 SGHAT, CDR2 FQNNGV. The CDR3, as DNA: TGTGCCAGCAGCTTAGATAGCGGGATGTTAGTTACCGAGCAGTTCTTC. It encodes CASSLDSGMLVTEQFF. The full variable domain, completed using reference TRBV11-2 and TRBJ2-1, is EAGVAQSPRYKIIEKRQSVAFWCNPISGHATLYWYQQILGQGPKLLIQFQNNGVVDDSQLPKDRFSAERLKGVDSTLKIQPAKLEDSAVYLCASSLDSGMLVTEQFFGPGTRLTVL.

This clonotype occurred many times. The CDR3 nucleotides read TGCAGTGCTAGAGAAGCCCTACTGAGCTCCTACAATGAGCAGTTCTTC. Its protein is CSAREALLSSYNEQFF. J is TRBJ2-1 and V is TRBV20-1; D gene unclear. V lost 0 bases to trimming and J lost 0 bases, with 12 bases between them. The germline gives CDR1 DFQATT, CDR2 SNEGSKA (reference sequence). The CDR3 is 16 amino acids.

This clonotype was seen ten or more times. CDR3 sequence reads: CSAPILAGVSDTQYF. CDR3 DNA sequence: TGCAGTGCGCCGATTCTAGCGGGAGTTTCCGATACGCAGTATTTT. The rearrangement joins TRBV20-1 to TRBJ2-3; TRBD2 agrees at 10 bases. The CDR3 runs 15 residues. Germline lookup yields CDR1 DFQATT and CDR2 SNEGSKA (reference sequence). Losses at the gene ends were 6 bases for V and 6 bases for J; bases not matched to a gene: 12.

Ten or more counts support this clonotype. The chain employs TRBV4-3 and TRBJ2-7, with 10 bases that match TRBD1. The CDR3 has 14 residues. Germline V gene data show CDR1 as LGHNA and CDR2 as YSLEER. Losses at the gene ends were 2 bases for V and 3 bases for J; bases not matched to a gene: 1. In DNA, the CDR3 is TGCGCCAGCAGCCAATGGGACAGGGGCTACGAGCAGTACTTC. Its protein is CASSQWDRGYEQYF.